The 13 T cell receptor beta chains below were found in one sample sequenced in a study of immune evolution from preneoplasia to lung adenocarcinoma. Method: immunoSEQ multiplex PCR; TCRdb's copy keeps in-frame clones and lacks some. The sample includes under 3,000 clones, approximately 40% of them seen just once. What was sequenced was FFPE adjacent normal lung tissue. Every receptor here comes from a person aged 55 to 79 with lung adenocarcinoma.

CDR3 nucleotides: TGCGCCAGCAGCTTAGACGGTATGAACACTGAAGCTTTCTTT. Its translation is CASSLDGMNTEAFF. The V gene is TRBV5-1, the J gene TRBJ1-1, with no clear D. The ends were cut back, 2 bases at V and 0 bases at J, with 8 bases in the middle. The V gene's germline CDR1 is SGHRS and CDR2 YFSETQ. CDR3 length: 14 residues.

This clone was found a few times. The gene calls are TRBV9 and TRBJ2-3, with D possibly being TRBD2 (6 bases). Trimming stripped 4 bases from V and 0 bases from J, with 12 bases between. Germline lookup yields CDR1 SGDLS and CDR2 YYNGEE. The CDR3 contains 15 residues. The CDR3 reads CASSKRDWSTDTQYF. The CDR3 DNA reads TGTGCCAGCAGCAAAAGGGACTGGAGCACAGATACGCAGTATTTT.

The V gene is TRBV30, the J gene TRBJ2-1; TRBD2 aligns across 8 bases. The CDR3 is made up of 18 amino acids. Trimming removed 4 bases from V and 4 bases from J; junction bases left unmatched: 18. The germline V gene encodes CDR1 GTSNPN and CDR2 SVGIG (reference sequence). CDR3 bases: TGTGCCTGGACGGGACTAGGTGTAAAGGGACTAGGGTACAATGAGCAGTTCTTC. Amino acid sequence: CAWTGLGVKGLGYNEQFF.

The rearrangement joins TRBV5-4 to TRBJ1-1; TRBD1 matches at 8 bases. In germline, CDR1 is SGHNT, CDR2 YYREEE (reference sequence). This CDR3 has 14 residues. Trimming removed 5 bases from V and 3 bases from J; junction bases left unmatched: 6. CDR3 sequence: CASRFDRGDTEAFF. The CDR3 DNA is TGTGCCAGCAGATTTGACAGGGGCGACACTGAAGCTTTCTTT.

There are a few counts of this clone. The V call is TRBV2, the J call TRBJ2-7; D may be TRBD1 or TRBD2 (5 bases each). Germline V gene lookup returns CDR1 SNHLY and CDR2 FYNNEI. The CDR3 totals 15 residues. V lost 6 bases to trimming and J lost 0 bases, with 15 bases between them. The CDR3 nucleotides read TGTGCCAGCAGGGATACCACGGGGACCTCCTACGAGCAGTACTTC. It specifies CASRDTTGTSYEQYF. The entire variable domain, with the rest obtained from reference TRBV2 and TRBJ2-7, is as follows: EPEVTQTPSHQVTQMGQEVILRCVPISNHLYFYWYRQILGQKVEFLVSFYNNEISEKSEIFDDQFSVERPDGSNFTLKIRSTKLEDSAMYFCASRDTTGTSYEQYFGPGTRLTVT.

This sequence joins TRBV5-1 and TRBJ2-7; 7 bases line up with TRBD1. J lost 4 bases, V lost 3 bases, and 10 bases had no gene match. The CDR3 is made up of 15 amino acids. CDR1 SGHRS and CDR2 YFSETQ come from the germline V gene. Written as DNA, the CDR3 is TGCGCCAGCAGCTCTTGGACAGGCCCGGGTTACGAGCAGTACTTC. Encoded protein: CASSSWTGPGYEQYF.

The V and J genes are TRBV11-3 and TRBJ1-5; D remains unclear. The V end lost 1 base, the J end lost 4 bases, and 5 bases lay between the germline ends. This CDR3 is 13 amino acids long. CDR1 is SGHNT, CDR2 YENEEA, per germline. Here the CDR3 reads CASSLVRNQPQHF. The CDR3 coding sequence is TGTGCCAGCAGCTTAGTGAGGAATCAGCCCCAGCATTTT.

The V and J genes are TRBV6-1 and TRBJ1-3; weak D call: TRBD1 (6 bases). The CDR3 spans 14 residues. Trimming removed 7 bases at V and 4 bases at J, with 14 bases between. CDR1 is MNHNS, CDR2 SASEGT, per germline. The CDR3 spells CASNRAGGGNTIYF. Here the CDR3 DNA reads TGTGCCAGCAACAGGGCAGGAGGCGGAAACACCATATATTTT.

This clone has a handful of counts. This rearrangement joins TRBV9 to TRBJ2-3, with 15 nucleotides matching TRBD2. The length of the CDR3 is 17 residues. With V trimmed by 4 bases and J by 3 bases, 6 bases remained unmatched. CDR1 and CDR2 from the germline V gene are SGDLS and YYNGEE. Here the CDR3 DNA reads TGTGCCAGCAGCCTCGGACTAGCGGGGGGGCGGACAGATACGCAGTATTTT. Translating gives CASSLGLAGGRTDTQYF.

V usage is TRBV27 and J usage is TRBJ2-1; 10 nucleotides line up with TRBD2. From germline, CDR1 is MNHEY and CDR2 SMNVEV (reference sequence). Trimming removed 0 bases from V and 4 bases from J; junction bases left unmatched: 3. CDR3 length: 16 residues. The CDR3 bases are TGTGCCAGCAGTTTATCTGGACTAGCGGAATACAATGAGCAGTTCTTC. As protein: CASSLSGLAEYNEQFF.

The chain carries TRBV6-1 and TRBJ2-3, with a weak D call TRBD2 (8 bases). CDR1 is MNHNS, CDR2 SASEGT, per germline. The CDR3 extends over 15 amino acids. The germline V and J ends were trimmed by 5 bases and 4 bases, with 16 bases remaining between them. The CDR3 here is CASSREGAAPDTQYF. CDR3 in DNA: TGTGCCAGCAGTCGGGAGGGGGCTGCTCCAGATACGCAGTATTTT.

V is TRBV12-5 and J is TRBJ1-2; D may be TRBD1 (5 bases). This CDR3 region has 13 residues. The V gene lost 5 bases and the J gene lost 3 bases, with 10 bases spanning the gap. Looked up from germline, CDR1 is LGHNT and CDR2 is FRNRAP. CDR3 nucleotide sequence: TGTGCTAGTGGTCTCCAGACAGACTATGGCTACACCTTC. Encoded protein: CASGLQTDYGYTF.

The genes are TRBV7-8 and TRBJ2-5; 9 bases map to TRBD2. The CDR3 is 16 amino acids. Germline-derived CDR1 and CDR2 are SGHVS and FQNEAQ. J gave up 5 bases and V 4 bases, and 11 bases lay outside the gene matches. As DNA, the CDR3 is TGTGCCAGCAGCTGGGCAAGGGCGGGGGGGCTCGAGACCCAGTACTTC. Translation gives CASSWARAGGLETQYF.